A selection of T cell receptor beta chains follows, all from one sample in a study of cytomegalovirus exposure and HLA in healthy donors. The table came from immunoSEQ multiplex PCR; TCRdb's copy has only in-frame clones and leaves some out. This table holds over 150,000 clones, more than 70% found once. The sequencing input was PBMCs. Every receptor here comes from a boy younger than 10 in good health and CMV-seronegative. The CDR3 runs from the conserved cysteine through the conserved F or W. Each record gives: CDR3 length, clone size, J gene, D gene, V gene, CDR3 DNA, CDR3 protein. D genes are given only for firm matches. The size entry is marked missing in some rows and otherwise reads once, few, many or a size class.

len: 13; abundance: .; j_gene: TRBJ1-2; d_gene: TRBD1; v_gene: TRBV10-2; CDR3nt: TGCGCCAGCAACCAGGGGGCAAGGGAGGGCTACACCTTC; CDR3aa: CASNQGAREGYTF
len: 14; abundance: .; j_gene: TRBJ2-1; d_gene: .; v_gene: TRBV4-1; CDR3nt: TGCGCCAGCAGCCAAACCACCCTGGAGGATGAGCAGTTCTTC; CDR3aa: CASSQTTLEDEQFF
len: 12; abundance: .; j_gene: TRBJ1-1; d_gene: .; v_gene: TRBV6-6; CDR3nt: TGTGCCAGCAGCTTACAGGGCGCTGAAGCTTTCTTT; CDR3aa: CASSLQGAEAFF
len: 14; abundance: .; j_gene: TRBJ1-1; d_gene: TRBD1; v_gene: TRBV11-3; CDR3nt: TGTGCCAGCAGCTTTCGACAGGGGGCTGGTGAAGCTTTCTTT; CDR3aa: CASSFRQGAGEAFF
len: 14; abundance: .; j_gene: TRBJ1-1; d_gene: .; v_gene: TRBV19; CDR3nt: TGTGCCAGTAGTATTTCGGGGGGTGGGACTGAAGCTTTCTTT; CDR3aa: CASSISGGGTEAFF
len: 16; abundance: .; j_gene: TRBJ2-1; d_gene: TRBD2; v_gene: TRBV15; CDR3nt: TGTGCCACCAGCAGTCTCATGCGAGCGGGGGACAATGAGCAGTTCTTC; CDR3aa: CATSSLMRAGDNEQFF
len: 15; abundance: .; j_gene: TRBJ2-2; d_gene: TRBD1; v_gene: TRBV6-5; CDR3nt: TGTGCCAGCAGACATAGACAGGGCTTAACCGGGGAGCTGTTTTTT; CDR3aa: CASRHRQGLTGELFF
len: 15; abundance: .; j_gene: TRBJ2-7; d_gene: TRBD1; v_gene: TRBV6-6; CDR3nt: TGTGCCAGCAGAAGTAGGACAGGCCCGACCTACGAGCAGTACTTC; CDR3aa: CASRSRTGPTYEQYF
len: 19; abundance: once; j_gene: TRBJ2-2; d_gene: .; v_gene: TRBV1; CDR3nt: TGCACCAGCAGCCAAGGAGAGACTAGCGGGAGAGGTATCACCGGGGAGCTGTTTTTT; CDR3aa: CTSSQGETSGRGITGELFF
len: 13; abundance: .; j_gene: TRBJ2-2; d_gene: TRBD1; v_gene: TRBV28; CDR3nt: TGTGCCAGTCACAGGGGGAGCACCGGGGAGCTGTTTTTT; CDR3aa: CASHRGSTGELFF
len: 15; abundance: .; j_gene: TRBJ1-2; d_gene: .; v_gene: TRBV4-1; CDR3nt: TGCGCCAGCAGCCAAGGCGGCAGCCCTAACTATGGCTACACCTTC; CDR3aa: CASSQGGSPNYGYTF
len: 13; abundance: .; j_gene: TRBJ2-1; d_gene: .; v_gene: TRBV5-6; CDR3nt: TGTGCCAGCAGCACGACTAGTTTCAATGAGCAGTTCTTC; CDR3aa: CASSTTSFNEQFF
len: 14; abundance: once; j_gene: TRBJ2-7; d_gene: TRBD1; v_gene: TRBV18; CDR3nt: TGTGCCAGCTCACCCGGGACAGGGAATAACGAGCAGTACTTC; CDR3aa: CASSPGTGNNEQYF
len: 12; abundance: once; j_gene: TRBJ2-7; d_gene: TRBD1; v_gene: TRBV30; CDR3nt: TGTGCCTGGAGTTTGACAGGGGGCGATATACACTTC; CDR3aa: CAWSLTGGDIHF
len: 15; abundance: .; j_gene: TRBJ1-3; d_gene: .; v_gene: TRBV4-1; CDR3nt: TGCGCCAGCAGCCAAGAGGGGGCAGTCGGAAACACCATATATTTT; CDR3aa: CASSQEGAVGNTIYF
len: 16; abundance: once; j_gene: TRBJ2-3; d_gene: TRBD2; v_gene: TRBV5-4; CDR3nt: TGTGCCAGCAGCATGTCGACTAGCAGATACACAGATACGCAGTATTTT; CDR3aa: CASSMSTSRYTDTQYF
len: 12; abundance: .; j_gene: TRBJ2-1; d_gene: TRBD1; v_gene: TRBV28; CDR3nt: TGTGCCAGCATATCAACAGGGGATGAGCAGTTCTTC; CDR3aa: CASISTGDEQFF
len: 11; abundance: .; j_gene: TRBJ2-7; d_gene: .; v_gene: TRBV20-1; CDR3nt: TGCAGTGCTAGAGATCTATACGAGCAGTACTTC; CDR3aa: CSARDLYEQYF
len: 14; abundance: .; j_gene: TRBJ2-7; d_gene: TRBD2; v_gene: TRBV27; CDR3nt: TGTGCCAGCAGTTGGTTGCGGGAGGGCTACGAGCAGTACTTC; CDR3aa: CASSWLREGYEQYF
len: 12; abundance: .; j_gene: TRBJ2-1; d_gene: .; v_gene: TRBV5-6; CDR3nt: TGTGCCAGCAGCACCCTGGGGCGTGAGCAGTTCTTC; CDR3aa: CASSTLGREQFF
len: 15; abundance: .; j_gene: TRBJ1-1; d_gene: TRBD1; v_gene: TRBV6-1; CDR3nt: TGTGCCAGCAGTGCCTACAGGACAGGGAGGACTGAAGCTTTCTTT; CDR3aa: CASSAYRTGRTEAFF
len: 14; abundance: .; j_gene: TRBJ2-7; d_gene: .; v_gene: TRBV6-1; CDR3nt: TGTGCCAGCAGTGAAGGGGAGGGGGGCTACGAGCAGTACTTC; CDR3aa: CASSEGEGGYEQYF
len: 13; abundance: .; j_gene: TRBJ2-3; d_gene: .; v_gene: TRBV29-1; CDR3nt: TGCAGCGTGAAACTAGCTTTCACAGATACGCAGTATTTT; CDR3aa: CSVKLAFTDTQYF
len: 15; abundance: .; j_gene: TRBJ2-3; d_gene: .; v_gene: TRBV7-9; CDR3nt: TGTGCCAGCAGTGGATTGACACTGTCCACAGATACGCAGTATTTT; CDR3aa: CASSGLTLSTDTQYF